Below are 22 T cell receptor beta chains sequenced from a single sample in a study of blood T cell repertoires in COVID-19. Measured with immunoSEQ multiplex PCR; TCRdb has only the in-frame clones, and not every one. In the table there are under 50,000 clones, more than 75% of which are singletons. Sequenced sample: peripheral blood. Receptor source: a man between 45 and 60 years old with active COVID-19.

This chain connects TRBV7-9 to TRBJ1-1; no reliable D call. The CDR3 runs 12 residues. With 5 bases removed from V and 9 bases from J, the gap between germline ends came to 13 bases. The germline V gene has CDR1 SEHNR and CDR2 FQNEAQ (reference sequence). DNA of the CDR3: TGTGCCAGCAGCCCTCCGGCAGGCCAAGCTTTCTTT. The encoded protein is CASSPPAGQAFF.

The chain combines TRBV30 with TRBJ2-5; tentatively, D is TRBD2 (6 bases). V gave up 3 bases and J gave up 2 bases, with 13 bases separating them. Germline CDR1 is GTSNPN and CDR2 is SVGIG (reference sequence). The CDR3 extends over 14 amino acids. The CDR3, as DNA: TGTGCCTGGAGCGGAGGGGCAGCACAAGAGACCCAGTACTTC. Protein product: CAWSGGAAQETQYF.

CDR3 sequence (DNA): TGTGCCACCAGCAGATCCTTAAGCCCCCTCGAGACCCAGTACTTC. Translated, it gives CATSRSLSPLETQYF. V is TRBV15 and J is TRBJ2-5; D ambiguous. This CDR3 has 15 residues. V was clipped by 2 bases and J by 5 bases, with 15 bases between them. In germline, CDR1 is LNHNV, CDR2 YYDKDF (reference sequence).

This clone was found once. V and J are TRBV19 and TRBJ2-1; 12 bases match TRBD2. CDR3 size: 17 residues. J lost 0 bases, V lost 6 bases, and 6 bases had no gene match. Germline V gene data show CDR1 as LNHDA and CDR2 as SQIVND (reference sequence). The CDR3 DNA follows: TGTGCCAGTAGAGAACTAGCGGGGGGAAGCTCCTACAATGAGCAGTTCTTC. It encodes CASRELAGGSSYNEQFF.

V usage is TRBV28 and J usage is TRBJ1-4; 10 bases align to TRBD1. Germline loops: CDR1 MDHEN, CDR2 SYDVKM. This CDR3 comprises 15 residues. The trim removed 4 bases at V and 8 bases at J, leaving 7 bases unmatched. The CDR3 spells CASSSSTGGHEKLFF. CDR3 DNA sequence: TGTGCCAGCAGTTCCTCGACAGGGGGCCACGAAAAACTGTTTTTT.

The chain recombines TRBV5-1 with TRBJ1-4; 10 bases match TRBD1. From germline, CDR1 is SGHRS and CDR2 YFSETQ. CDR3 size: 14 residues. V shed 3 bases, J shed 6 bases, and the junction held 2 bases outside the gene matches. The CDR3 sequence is CASSSGTGDEKLFF. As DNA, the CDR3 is TGCGCCAGCAGCTCCGGGACAGGGGATGAAAAACTGTTTTTT.

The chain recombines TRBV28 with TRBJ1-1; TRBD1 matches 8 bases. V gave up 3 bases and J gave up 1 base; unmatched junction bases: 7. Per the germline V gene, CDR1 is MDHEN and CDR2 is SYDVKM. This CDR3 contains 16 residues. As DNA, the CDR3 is TGTGCCAGCAGTTTCTATTTGGACAGGGCGAACACTGAAGCTTTCTTT. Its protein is CASSFYLDRANTEAFF.

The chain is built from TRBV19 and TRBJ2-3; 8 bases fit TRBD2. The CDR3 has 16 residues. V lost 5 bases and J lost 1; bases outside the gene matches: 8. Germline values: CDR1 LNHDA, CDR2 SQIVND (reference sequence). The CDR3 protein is CASSPSSGWGTDTQYF. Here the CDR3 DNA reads TGTGCCAGTAGTCCTTCTAGCGGGTGGGGCACAGATACGCAGTATTTT.

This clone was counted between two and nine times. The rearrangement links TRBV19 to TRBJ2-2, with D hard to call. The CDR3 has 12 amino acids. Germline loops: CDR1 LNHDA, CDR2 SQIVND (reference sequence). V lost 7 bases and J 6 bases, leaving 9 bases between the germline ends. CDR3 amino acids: CASKRSAGELFF. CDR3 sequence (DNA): TGTGCCAGTAAGAGGTCGGCCGGGGAGCTGTTTTTT.

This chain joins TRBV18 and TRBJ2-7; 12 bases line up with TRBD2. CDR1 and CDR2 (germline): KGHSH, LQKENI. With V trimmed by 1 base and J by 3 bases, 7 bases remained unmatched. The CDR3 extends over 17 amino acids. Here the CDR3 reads CASSPQDTSGGIYEQYF. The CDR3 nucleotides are TGTGCCAGCTCACCACAGGACACTAGCGGGGGGATCTACGAGCAGTACTTC.

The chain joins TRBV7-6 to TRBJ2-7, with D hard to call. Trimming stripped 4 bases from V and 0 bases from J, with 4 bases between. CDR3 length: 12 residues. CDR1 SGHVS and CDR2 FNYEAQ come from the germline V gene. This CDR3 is CASSSNSYEQYF. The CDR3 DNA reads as TGTGCCAGCAGCTCTAACTCCTACGAGCAGTACTTC.

Here the CDR3 reads CASSLREATEAFF. For the CDR3, the DNA is TGTGCCAGCAGCTTAAGGGAGGCCACTGAAGCTTTCTTT. V is TRBV7-9 and J is TRBJ1-1; no definite D call. Germline V gene lookup returns CDR1 SEHNR and CDR2 FQNEAQ (reference sequence). The V end was cut by 2 bases, the J end by 4 bases, with 8 bases between. The CDR3 runs 13 residues.

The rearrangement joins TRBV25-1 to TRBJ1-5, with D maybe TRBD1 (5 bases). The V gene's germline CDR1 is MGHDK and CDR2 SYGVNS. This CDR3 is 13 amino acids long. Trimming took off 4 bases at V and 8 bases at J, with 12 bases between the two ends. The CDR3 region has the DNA TGTGCCAGCAGTGGACAATTAGGGGAGCCCCAGCATTTT. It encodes CASSGQLGEPQHF.

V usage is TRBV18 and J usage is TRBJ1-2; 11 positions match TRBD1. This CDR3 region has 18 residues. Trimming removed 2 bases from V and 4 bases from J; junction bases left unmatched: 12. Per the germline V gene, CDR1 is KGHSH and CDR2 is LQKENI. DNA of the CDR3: TGTGCCAGCTCACCATCGCGGGAAACTGGGACAGGGGGCTATGGCTACACCTTC. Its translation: CASSPSRETGTGGYGYTF.

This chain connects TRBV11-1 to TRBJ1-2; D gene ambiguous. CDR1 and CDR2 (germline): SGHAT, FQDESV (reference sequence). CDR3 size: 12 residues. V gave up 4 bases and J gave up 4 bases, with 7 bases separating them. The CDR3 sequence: CASSSPLYGYTF. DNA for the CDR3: TGTGCCAGCAGCTCCCCCCTCTATGGCTACACCTTC.

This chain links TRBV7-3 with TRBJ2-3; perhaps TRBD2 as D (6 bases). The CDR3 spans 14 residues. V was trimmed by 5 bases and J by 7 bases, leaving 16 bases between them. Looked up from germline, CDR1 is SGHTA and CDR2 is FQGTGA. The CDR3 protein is CASSNSGTQNTQYF. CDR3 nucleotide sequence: TGTGCCAGCAGCAACTCCGGGACTCAAAATACGCAGTATTTT.

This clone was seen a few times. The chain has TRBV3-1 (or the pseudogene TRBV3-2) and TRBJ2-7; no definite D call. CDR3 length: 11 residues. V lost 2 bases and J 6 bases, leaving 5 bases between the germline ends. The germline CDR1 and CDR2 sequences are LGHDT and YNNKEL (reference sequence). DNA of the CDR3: TGTGCCAGCAGCCAAACGGGCGAGCAGTACTTC. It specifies CASSQTGEQYF.

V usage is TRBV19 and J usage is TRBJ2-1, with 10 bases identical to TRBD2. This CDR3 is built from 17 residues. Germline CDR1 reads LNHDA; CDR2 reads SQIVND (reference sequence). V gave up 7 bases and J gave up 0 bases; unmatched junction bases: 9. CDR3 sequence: CASIDSGGLSSYNEQFF. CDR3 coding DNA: TGTGCCAGTATAGATAGCGGGGGGTTAAGCTCCTACAATGAGCAGTTCTTC. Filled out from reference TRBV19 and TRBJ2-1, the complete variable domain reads DGGITQSPKYLFRKEGQNVTLSCEQNLNHDAMYWYRQDPGQGLRLIYYSQIVNDFQKGDIAEGYSVSREKKESFPLTVTSAQKNPTAFYLCASIDSGGLSSYNEQFFGPGTRLTVL.

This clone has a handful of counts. The CDR3 DNA follows: TGTGCCAGCAGCCTTGGACAGGGATCCACTGAAGCTTTCTTT. Encoded protein: CASSLGQGSTEAFF. V gene TRBV7-9 combines with J gene TRBJ1-1, with TRBD1 matching over 8 bases. V lost 5 bases to trimming and J lost 4 bases; unmatched junction nucleotides: 6. The CDR3 runs to 14 residues. CDR1 is SEHNR, CDR2 FQNEAQ, per germline (reference sequence).

CDR3 amino acids: CASSTPGQGVTDTQYF. The CDR3 DNA sequence: TGTGCCAGCAGCACGCCGGGACAGGGGGTGACAGATACGCAGTATTTT. The V gene is TRBV5-4, the J gene TRBJ2-3; 11 nucleotides align to TRBD1. The CDR3 extends over 16 amino acids. Germline V CDR1 and CDR2: SGHNT, YYREEE (reference sequence). V dropped 4 bases and J dropped 3; count of bases not matched to a gene: 7.

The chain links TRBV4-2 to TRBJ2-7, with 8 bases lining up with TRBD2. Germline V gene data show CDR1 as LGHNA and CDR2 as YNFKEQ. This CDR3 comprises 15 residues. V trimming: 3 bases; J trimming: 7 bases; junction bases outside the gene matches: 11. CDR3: CASSQAAGTRREQYF. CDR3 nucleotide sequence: TGTGCCAGCAGCCAGGCCGCCGGGACTAGGAGGGAGCAGTACTTC.

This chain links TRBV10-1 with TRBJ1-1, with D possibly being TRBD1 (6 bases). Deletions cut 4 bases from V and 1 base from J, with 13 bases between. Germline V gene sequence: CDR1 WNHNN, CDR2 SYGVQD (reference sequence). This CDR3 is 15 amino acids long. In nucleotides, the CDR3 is TGCGCCAGCAGTGCGCACCGGGACACGAACACTGAAGCTTTCTTT. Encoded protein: CASSAHRDTNTEAFF.